This TCR beta chain was identified during a study of vaccination and CD4 T cells after COVID-19. Study at large: The cells in question were stimulated using overlapping spike peptides derived from SARS-CoV-2, HCoV-NL63, HCoV-OC43 and HCoV-229E. General observations from the study: The authors identified 304 of 307 vaccine-specific clones in convalescent patients as spike mono-reactive.

The V gene end was trimmed by 7 bases and the J gene end by 6 bases; junction bases not matched to a gene: 9. The CDR3 is 13 amino acids. The germline gives CDR1 GTSNPN, CDR2 SVGIG (reference sequence). Treatment here: roughly ten-day PBMC culture with coronavirus spike peptide pools or control peptides (ViraFEST assay). Samples of CD4+ T cells were obtained from the unexposed donor before the COVID-19 pandemic (2011-2018). Negative selection recovered the CD4+ T cells once they had spent nine to ten days in culture. Worth noting for this clonotype: Its antigen is not identified.

The Oncomine TCR Beta short-read assay was applied to DNA of cultured CD4+ T cells. Using the QIAamp micro DNA kit, genomic DNA was extracted from the CD4+ T cells that had been cultured. Via MiXCR, TCRdb re-called the PCR reads, giving one row per CDR3 protein. Here the sample spans nearly 9,500 distinct CDR3 sequences, 30% to 35% being singletons. The J gene is TRBJ2-7, the V gene TRBV30; 10 bases match TRBD2. The receptor comes from a human donor in good health. Sequencing input: CD4+ T cells from blood, cultured in vitro. The CDR3 loop reads CASQAGGPGEQYF. The CDR3 DNA reads TGTGCCTCACAAGCGGGAGGGCCGGGCGAGCAGTACTTC.